This T cell receptor beta chain was identified in a study of blood T cells in healthy people across ages. Study-wide points: Naive CD4+ cells and diversity were both higher in long-lived donors than in aged donors. TCR beta diversity, measured per million T cells, fell in a roughly linear way with age.

The authors drew around 11 milliliters of peripheral blood from each donor. For the second PCR, which ran for roughly 6 to 11 cycles, a sample-barcoded 5' primer and a J-beta primer mix were used. TCRdb re-analysed the 5' RACE reads in MiXCR, keeping a single row per CDR3 protein. The sample holds 1.5 million to 2 million distinct CDR3 sequences; about two fifths are singletons and the top ten take under 30%. A word on this clonotype: Its antigen remains unidentified.

The CDR3 has 11 residues. The germline CDR1 and CDR2 sequences are DFQATT and SNEGSKA (reference sequence). V was shortened by 5 bases and J by 4 bases, with 9 bases between the two germline ends. This clonotype was obtained from a human donor in good health. The sample taken for sequencing was blood. The chain carries TRBV20-1 and TRBJ2-7; no definite D call. For the CDR3, the DNA is TGCAGTGCTCCAAAGTCTTACGAGCAGTACTTC. It codes for CSAPKSYEQYF.